Listed below are T cell receptor beta chains from one sample, sequenced in a study of PD-1 blockade in classical Hodgkin lymphoma. TCRdb keeps only in-frame clones here, not all; method: immunoSEQ multiplex PCR. The sample comprises 15,000 or so clones, over 60% of which are singletons, and more than 6.5% rests with the top ten. Sequenced here: peripheral blood mononuclear cells (PBMCs), sampled before the second cycle of nivolumab. These receptors were collected from a human donor with classical Hodgkin lymphoma. The CDR3 runs from the conserved cysteine through the conserved F or W. Fields, in order: J gene, V gene, CDR3 length, CDR3 protein.

NA TRBV28 14 CASSVRLASYEQYF
TRBJ2-7 TRBV7-9 15 CASSPPASGSYEQYF
TRBJ2-5 TRBV5-1 15 CASRSGPGLQETQYF
TRBJ1-2 TRBV29-1 12 CSVGAGRDGYTF
TRBJ1-1 TRBV7-2 15 CASIPIVGRNTEAFF
TRBJ2-7 TRBV6-1 14 CASTLGGTSYEQYF
TRBJ2-1 TRBV5-1 17 CASSPFSGSASYNEQFF
TRBJ1-1 TRBV2 15 CASSPRTVPNTEAFF
TRBJ1-1 TRBV27 16 CASSLGVNRVNTEAFF
TRBJ2-5 TRBV7-2 14 CASSLGGKRETQYF
TRBJ1-4 TRBV29-1 13 CSAQGGANEKLFF
TRBJ1-6 TRBV7-8 14 CASSSDRGNSPLHF
TRBJ1-1 TRBV7-9 15 CASSSADRTSGGAFF
TRBJ2-1 TRBV7-8 20 CASSPRLAGLTTSSYNEQFF
TRBJ2-7 TRBV11-3 15 CASSRGRGPIHEQYF
TRBJ2-3 TRBV5-1 14 CASSLAESRGTQYF
TRBJ2-1 TRBV6-5 14 CASSYLAVGNEQFF
TRBJ2-7 TRBV27 14 CASSLRAGSYEQYF